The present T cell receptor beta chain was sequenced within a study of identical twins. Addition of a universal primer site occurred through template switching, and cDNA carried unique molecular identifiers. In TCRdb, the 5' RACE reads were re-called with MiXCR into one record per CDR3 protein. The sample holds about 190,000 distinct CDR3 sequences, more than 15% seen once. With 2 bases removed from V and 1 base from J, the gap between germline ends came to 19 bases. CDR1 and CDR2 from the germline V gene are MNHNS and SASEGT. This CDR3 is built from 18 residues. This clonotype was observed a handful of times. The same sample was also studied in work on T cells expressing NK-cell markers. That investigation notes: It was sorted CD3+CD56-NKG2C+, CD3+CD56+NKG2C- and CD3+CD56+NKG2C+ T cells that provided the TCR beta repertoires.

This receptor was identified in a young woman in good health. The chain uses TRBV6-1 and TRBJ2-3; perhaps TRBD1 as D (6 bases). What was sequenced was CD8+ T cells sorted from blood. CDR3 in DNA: TGTGCCAGCAGTGAACAAGGGGGTTACGTTGTCGGCACAGATACGCAGTATTTT. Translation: CASSEQGGYVVGTDTQYF.